This T cell receptor (beta chain) was sequenced for a study of blood T cells in healthy people across ages. This clonotype was detected a few times. The second PCR ran roughly 7 to 12 cycles with a sample-barcoded 5' primer and J-beta primers. Each CDR3 protein gets one entry after TCRdb re-called the 5' RACE reads with MiXCR. This table has 1.5 million to 2 million distinct CDR3 sequences, around 40% appearing once. The CDR3 is 16 amino acids. The germline gives CDR1 PRHDT, CDR2 FYEKMQ (reference sequence). The trim removed 8 bases at V and 4 bases at J, leaving 14 bases unmatched. The origin of this receptor is a human donor in good health. The chain recombines TRBV13 with TRBJ2-1; 7 nucleotides agree with TRBD1. The sequencing input was blood. This CDR3 is CASGHTGDPNYNEQFF. CDR3 coding DNA: TGTGCCAGCGGACATACAGGGGACCCCAATTACAATGAGCAGTTCTTC.